This T cell receptor (beta chain) was recovered during a study of regulatory T cells in long-lasting Graves disease. Time point reported: newly diagnosed GD, antithyroid drugs for less than 3 months. PBMCs provided the RNA from which the TCR library was made. The germline CDR1 and CDR2 sequences are GTSNPN and SVGIG (reference sequence). V was pared by 2 bases and J by 2 bases, with 6 bases between. The CDR3 is 12 residues long. Through Arm-PCR of CDR3 regions and iRepertoire HTBI primers, TCR beta libraries were built. TCRdb reanalysed the multiplex PCR reads using MiXCR and keeps one entry per CDR3 protein. In the table there are over 400,000 distinct CDR3 sequences, approximately 14% of which are singletons. The same specimen was also included in a second study, on T cells in Graves' hyperthyroidism and ophthalmopathy.

This TCR was recovered from a woman in her forties or fifties with Graves disease. The sequencing here drew on peripheral blood mononuclear cells (PBMCs), taken at new diagnosis, from a patient treated with antithyroid drugs. The chain links TRBV30 to TRBJ1-1; D unresolved. Here the CDR3 DNA reads TGTGCCTGGAGTCGGAGAAACACTGAAGCTTTCTTT. It specifies CAWSRRNTEAFF.